The 13 T cell receptor beta chains listed next were all sequenced from one sample in a study of Graves' ophthalmopathy and Graves' hyperthyroidism (dated by TCRdb to the late 2010s). The reads were generated on an Illumina HiSeq 2000. For repertoire sequencing, the TCR beta CDR3 regions were amplified from RNA transcripts. A first-round RT-PCR used HTBI primers with the Qiagen OneStep RT-PCR kit, followed by a second-round multiplex PCR, size selection and purification. TCRdb cleaned the public reads at Q25 with fastp, built clones with MiXCR and kept in-frame beta chains. Entries are consolidated by CDR3 protein sequence, retaining the most common genes and DNA. The sample table lists about 410,000 distinct CDR3 sequences, about 16% of them with a count of one. Roughly 1.6% of the sample belongs to the ten largest clones. Specimen: peripheral blood. The receptors originated from a woman younger than 35 with Graves' ophthalmopathy. Donor details come from another sample of the same person, matched by shared clones.

This clonotype was seen many times. This chain's CDR3 is CASSLSGGWQETQYF. Here the CDR3 DNA reads TGTGCCAGCAGTTTAAGCGGCGGCTGGCAAGAGACCCAGTACTTC. The chain links TRBV12-3 or TRBV12-4 to TRBJ2-5, with a possible D match to TRBD2 (5 bases). V lost 2 bases and J 2 bases, leaving 12 bases between the germline ends. This CDR3 has 15 residues.

In its sample, this clonotype was seen many times. J is TRBJ2-7 and V is TRBV7-2, with 8 nucleotides matching TRBD1. This CDR3 is built from 15 residues. Trimming removed 1 base from V and 3 bases from J; junction bases left unmatched: 5. The germline CDR1 and CDR2 sequences are SGHTA and FQGNSA. CDR3 region: CASSLVYGQGYEQYF. The CDR3 DNA sequence: TGTGCCAGCAGCTTAGTGTATGGACAGGGCTACGAGCAGTACTTC.

In its sample, this clonotype was seen many times. The J gene is TRBJ2-5, the V gene TRBV20-1; possible D gene TRBD2, 6 bases. V lost 4 bases, J lost 4 bases, and 16 bases lay in between. Germline loops: CDR1 DFQATT, CDR2 SNEGSKA (reference sequence). The CDR3 loop spans 14 amino acids. CDR3 in amino acids: CSATQPAGGETQYF. Here the CDR3 DNA reads TGCAGTGCTACTCAGCCCGCCGGGGGAGAGACCCAGTACTTC.

Many counts were recorded for this clonotype. The chain is built from TRBV4-1 and TRBJ2-2; no clear D gene. Germline V lookup: CDR1 MGHRA, CDR2 YSYEKL. The V end was cut by 0 bases, the J end by 5 bases, with 7 bases between. CDR3 length: 14 residues. The CDR3 here is CASSQDFGTGELFF. The CDR3 DNA reads TGCGCCAGCAGCCAAGATTTCGGTACCGGGGAGCTGTTTTTT.

This clonotype occurred many times. The chain couples TRBV11-2 to TRBJ1-5; D ambiguous. The V and J ends lost 3 bases and 1 base respectively, with 10 bases between them. Per germline, CDR1 SGHAT and CDR2 FQNNGV. This CDR3 has 15 amino acids. The CDR3 loop is CASSLGGRSNQPQHF. The CDR3 DNA reads TGTGCCAGCAGCTTGGGAGGGAGAAGCAATCAGCCCCAGCATTTT.

The chain uses TRBV30 and TRBJ2-7; no clear D. The CDR3 sequence is 13 residues long. Germline-derived CDR1 and CDR2 are GTSNPN and SVGIG (reference sequence). Trimming took off 2 bases at V and 4 bases at J, with 12 bases between the two ends. As DNA, the CDR3 is TGTGCCTGGAGTCCCCTGTTGGGTTACGAGCAGTACTTC. Protein sequence: CAWSPLLGYEQYF.

This clonotype was found many times. V usage is TRBV9 and J usage is TRBJ2-7, with TRBD2 matching 13 bases. CDR3 size: 15 residues. With V trimmed by 4 bases and J by 4 bases, 5 bases remained unmatched. Germline V CDR1 and CDR2: SGDLS, YYNGEE. The CDR3 reads CASSPRTSGRYEQYF. The CDR3 DNA follows: TGTGCCAGCAGCCCCCGGACTAGCGGGAGATACGAGCAGTACTTC. The full variable domain, with the rest looked up from reference TRBV9 and TRBJ2-7, is DSGVTQTPKHLITATGQRVTLRCSPRSGDLSVYWYQQSLDQGLQFLIQYYNGEERAKGNILERFSAQQFPDLHSELNLSSLELGDSALYFCASSPRTSGRYEQYFGPGTRLTVT.

The chain is built from TRBV6-5 and TRBJ2-7, with D possibly TRBD1 on 6 matching bases. The CDR3 extends over 16 amino acids. Trimming cost V 4 bases and J 2 bases, with 18 bases left between them. Germline lookup yields CDR1 MNHEY and CDR2 SVGAGI. Here the CDR3 DNA reads TGTGCCAGCAGTTCCCCTCAGGGGACGGGTGCCTACGAGCAGTACTTC. This translates into CASSSPQGTGAYEQYF.

Ten or more counts support this clonotype. The chain combines TRBV6-2 or TRBV6-3 with TRBJ2-7; TRBD2 is a possible D gene (5 bases). Trimming pared 8 bases from V and 0 bases from J, leaving 20 bases between. The V gene's germline CDR1 is MNHEY and CDR2 SVGEGT. The CDR3 has 16 residues. The CDR3 sequence: CASEIGSLGSSYEQYF. CDR3 sequence (DNA): TGTGCCAGCGAAATTGGGTCATTGGGGAGCTCCTACGAGCAGTACTTC.

This clonotype was seen many times. This chain joins TRBV9 and TRBJ1-1; weak D call: TRBD1 (5 bases). This CDR3 is 15 amino acids long. Germline values: CDR1 SGDLS, CDR2 YYNGEE. V was shortened by 3 bases and J by 0 bases, with 12 bases between the two germline ends. The CDR3 DNA follows: TGTGCCAGCAGCGCAGACGGCAGGGTGAACACTGAAGCTTTCTTT. This gives the protein CASSADGRVNTEAFF.

Many counts were recorded for this clonotype. This sequence joins TRBV7-2 and TRBJ2-7; TRBD1 matches 8 bases. CDR1 SGHTA and CDR2 FQGNSA come from the germline V gene. V shed 0 bases and J 1 base; nucleotides not matched to a gene: 8. The CDR3 is 17 amino acids. The CDR3 DNA reads as TGTGCCAGCAGCTTAGCTTCCCTGACAGGGGAATCCTACGAGCAGTACTTC. Its translation is CASSLASLTGESYEQYF.

This chain joins TRBV7-2 and TRBJ1-1; D perhaps matches TRBD1 (6 bases). Looked up from germline, CDR1 is SGHTA and CDR2 is FQGNSA. The CDR3 length is 13 residues. V shed 0 bases and J shed 9 bases, with 11 bases lying between them. The CDR3 is CASSLARGGKAFF. The CDR3 coding sequence is TGTGCCAGCAGCTTAGCAAGGGGGGGCAAAGCTTTCTTT.

This clonotype was recorded at least ten times. The chain employs TRBV4-1 and TRBJ2-7; 7 bases fit TRBD1. V shed 4 bases and J 2 bases; nucleotides not matched to a gene: 11. The CDR3 covers 16 residues. CDR1 MGHRA and CDR2 YSYEKL come from the germline V gene. The CDR3 protein is CASSPGRGQGAYEQYF. The CDR3 nucleotides read TGCGCCAGCAGCCCAGGACGTGGGCAGGGGGCCTACGAGCAGTACTTC.